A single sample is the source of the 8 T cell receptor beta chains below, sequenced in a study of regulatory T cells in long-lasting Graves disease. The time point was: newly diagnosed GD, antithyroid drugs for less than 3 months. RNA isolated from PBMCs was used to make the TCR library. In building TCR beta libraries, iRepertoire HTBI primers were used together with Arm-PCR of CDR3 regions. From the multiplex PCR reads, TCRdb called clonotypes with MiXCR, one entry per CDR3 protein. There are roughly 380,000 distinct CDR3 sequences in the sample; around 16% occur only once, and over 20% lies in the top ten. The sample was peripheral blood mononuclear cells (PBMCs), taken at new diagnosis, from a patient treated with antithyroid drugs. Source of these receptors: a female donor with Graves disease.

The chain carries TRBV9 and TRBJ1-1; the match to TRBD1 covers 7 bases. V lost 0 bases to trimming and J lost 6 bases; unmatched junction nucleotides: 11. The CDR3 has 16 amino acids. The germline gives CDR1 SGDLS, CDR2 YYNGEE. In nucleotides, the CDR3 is TGTGCCAGCAGCGTAGTGGACCCGACAGGGAATTCTGAAGCTTTCTTT. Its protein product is CASSVVDPTGNSEAFF. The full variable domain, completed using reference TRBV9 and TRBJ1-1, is DSGVTQTPKHLITATGQRVTLRCSPRSGDLSVYWYQQSLDQGLQFLIQYYNGEERAKGNILERFSAQQFPDLHSELNLSSLELGDSALYFCASSVVDPTGNSEAFFGQGTRLTVV.

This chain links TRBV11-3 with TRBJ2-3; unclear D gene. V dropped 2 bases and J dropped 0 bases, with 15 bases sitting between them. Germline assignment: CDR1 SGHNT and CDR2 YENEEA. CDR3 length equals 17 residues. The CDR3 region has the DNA TGTGCCAGCAGCTTATCTGGTAACACACCTAGCACAGATACGCAGTATTTT. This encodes CASSLSGNTPSTDTQYF.

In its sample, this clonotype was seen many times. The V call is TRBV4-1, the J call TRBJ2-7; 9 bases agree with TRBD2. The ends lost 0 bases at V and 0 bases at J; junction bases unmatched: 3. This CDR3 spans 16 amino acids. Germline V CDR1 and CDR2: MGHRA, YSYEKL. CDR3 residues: CASSQDTSGFSYEQYF. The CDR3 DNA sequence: TGCGCCAGCAGCCAAGATACTAGCGGGTTCTCCTACGAGCAGTACTTC.

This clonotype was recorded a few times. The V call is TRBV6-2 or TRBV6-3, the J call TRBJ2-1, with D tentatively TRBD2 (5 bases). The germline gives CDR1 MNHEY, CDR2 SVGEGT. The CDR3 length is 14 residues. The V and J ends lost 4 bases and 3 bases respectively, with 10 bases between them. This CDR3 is CASSSGSFYNEQFF. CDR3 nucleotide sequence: TGTGCCAGCAGTTCGGGATCGTTCTACAATGAGCAGTTCTTC.

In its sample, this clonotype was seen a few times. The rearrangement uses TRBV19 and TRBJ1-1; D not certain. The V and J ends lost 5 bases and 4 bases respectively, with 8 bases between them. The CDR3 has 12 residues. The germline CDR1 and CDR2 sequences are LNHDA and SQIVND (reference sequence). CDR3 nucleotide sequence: TGTGCCAGTAGTGCCGGACTCACTGAAGCTTTCTTT. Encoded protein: CASSAGLTEAFF.

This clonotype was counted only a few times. The CDR3 reads CASRGQAYEQYF. The CDR3 DNA reads TGTGCCAGCAGGGGACAGGCCTACGAGCAGTACTTC. The chain is built from TRBV2 and TRBJ2-7; 8 nucleotides match TRBD1. J lost 2 bases, V lost 6 bases, and 0 bases had no gene match. The germline V gene encodes CDR1 SNHLY and CDR2 FYNNEI. This CDR3 has 12 residues.

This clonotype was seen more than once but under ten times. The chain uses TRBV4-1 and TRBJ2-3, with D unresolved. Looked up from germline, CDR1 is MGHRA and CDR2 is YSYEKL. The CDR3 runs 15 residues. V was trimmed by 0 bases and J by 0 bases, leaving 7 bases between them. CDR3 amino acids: CASSQDAHSTDTQYF. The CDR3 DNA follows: TGCGCCAGCAGCCAAGACGCCCACAGCACAGATACGCAGTATTTT.

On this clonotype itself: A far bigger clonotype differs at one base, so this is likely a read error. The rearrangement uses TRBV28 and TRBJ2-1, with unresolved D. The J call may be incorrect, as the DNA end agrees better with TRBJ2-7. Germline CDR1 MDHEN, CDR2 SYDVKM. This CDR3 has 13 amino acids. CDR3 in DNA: TGTGCCAGCAGTGTCCTTCCGGAGCACGAGCAGTACTTC. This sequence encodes CASSVLPEHEQYF.